These 9 T cell receptor beta chains were all obtained from the same sample, sequenced in a study of blood T cells in healthy people across ages. Primed by a sample-barcoded 5' primer and a J-beta primer mix, a second PCR proceeded for about 6 to 11 cycles. Each CDR3 protein gets one entry after TCRdb re-called the 5' RACE reads with MiXCR. Here the sample spans more than 800,000 distinct CDR3 sequences, 25% to 35% being singletons. Material for sequencing was blood. The receptors were sampled from a woman aged 80 or over in good health.

In its sample, this clonotype was seen many times. The V call is TRBV7-9, the J call TRBJ2-7, with TRBD1 matching 7 bases. There are 17 residues in the CDR3. Germline loops: CDR1 SEHNR, CDR2 FQNEAQ (reference sequence). The J segment lost 2 bases and the V segment lost 3 bases, leaving 13 bases of the junction unmatched. The CDR3 here is CASSLMVGTVAPYEQYF. The CDR3 nucleotides read TGTGCCAGCAGCTTGATGGTAGGGACAGTAGCACCCTACGAGCAGTACTTC.

V gene TRBV6-2 or TRBV6-3 combines with J gene TRBJ2-7; D unclear. The CDR3 is 15 amino acids. In germline, CDR1 is MNHEY, CDR2 SVGEGT. Trimming removed 2 bases from V and 1 base from J, with 12 bases in between. CDR3 coding DNA: TGTGCCAGCAGTTACGCCCACCGGCGTTCCTACGAGCAGTACTTC. It codes for CASSYAHRRSYEQYF.

This clonotype showed up just a few times. The V gene is TRBV5-6, the J gene TRBJ2-5; no clear D gene. Germline V gene data show CDR1 as SGHDT and CDR2 as YYEEEE. The V end lost 3 bases, the J end lost 4 bases, and 19 bases lay between the germline ends. The CDR3 has 16 residues. CDR3 DNA sequence: TGTGCCAGCAGCTCCGGCCGAAACCGGTACCGAGAGACCCAGTACTTC. Its translation: CASSSGRNRYRETQYF.

This clonotype was detected many times. The chain has TRBV21-1 and TRBJ2-7; TRBD1 was called by the table and not checked on the DNA. TRBV21-1 has pseudogene status. This CDR3 contains 13 residues. The CDR3 spells CASSPGMGSRQYF. The CDR3 coding sequence is TGTGCCAGCAGCCCGGGAATGGGCAGTAGACAGTACTTC.

At least ten counts were recorded for this clonotype. The CDR3 bases are TGCAGCGTTGAATTCCGGGACAGGGGGCCTTTTGGTGGCTACACCTTC. Protein: CSVEFRDRGPFGGYTF. The chain carries TRBV29-1 and TRBJ1-2, with TRBD1 matching 12 bases. The CDR3 is 16 residues long. Trimming removed 2 bases from V and 7 bases from J; junction bases left unmatched: 11. In germline, CDR1 is SQVTM, CDR2 ANQGSEA.

This clonotype appeared a few times. CDR3 sequence: CASSFLSTEYGYTF. In DNA form, the CDR3 reads TGTGCCAGCAGCTTCTTATCGACAGAGTATGGCTACACCTTC. The chain carries TRBV5-5 and TRBJ1-2, with D possibly TRBD1 on 5 matching bases. Per germline, CDR1 SGHKS and CDR2 YYEKEE (reference sequence). V shed 2 bases and J shed 5 bases, with 13 bases lying between them. The CDR3 spans 14 residues. Drawing the rest from reference TRBV5-5 and TRBJ1-2, the complete variable domain is DAGVTQSPTHLIKTRGQQVTLRCSPISGHKSVSWYQQVLGQGPQFIFQYYEKEERGRGNFPDRFSARQFPNYSSELNVNALLLGDSALYLCASSFLSTEYGYTFGSGTRLTVV.

This clonotype came up many times. The junction and the germline gene differ at one end; a read error may be behind it. The chain is built from TRBV5-1 and TRBJ2-1; TRBD2 matches at 7 bases. This CDR3 spans 13 amino acids. Per germline, CDR1 SGHRS and CDR2 YFSETQ. CDR3 DNA sequence: TGTGCCAGCAAGTCGGGGGGTTACAATGAGCAGTTCTTC. Encoded protein: CASKSGGYNEQFF.

This clonotype was seen only a few times. The V call is TRBV19, the J call TRBJ1-2; D call uncertain. Germline V CDR1 and CDR2: LNHDA, SQIVND (reference sequence). CDR3 length equals 12 residues. The germline V and J ends were trimmed by 6 bases and 8 bases, with 13 bases remaining between them. This chain's CDR3 is CASREAGRGYTF. In DNA, the CDR3 is TGTGCCAGTAGGGAGGCAGGTCGCGGCTACACCTTC.

Note on this clonotype: This may arise from a read error, as a much more abundant clone is one base away. This sequence joins TRBV10-3 and TRBJ1-2; a weak D match, TRBD1 (5 bases). This CDR3 region has 14 residues. In germline, CDR1 is ENHRY, CDR2 SYGVKD. Trimming pared 6 bases from V and 4 bases from J, leaving 15 bases between. The CDR3 region has the DNA TGTGCCATCAGGGACCCGGGACGCGTCTATGGCTACACCTTC. Its translation is CAIRDPGRVYGYTF.